The source of this TCR beta chain is a study of blood T cell repertoires in COVID-19. Study at large: The study drew acute and convalescent COVID-19 samples from the United States, Italy and Spain. In each case, the material was cDNA or gDNA derived from T cells, B-cell-depleted T cells, or PBMCs.

This CDR3 has 13 amino acids. In germline, CDR1 is SGHRS, CDR2 YFSETQ. The V end lost 9 bases, the J end lost 2 bases, and 15 bases lay between the germline ends. Only in-frame clones appear in the TCRdb table, and some are missing; sequencing was by immunoSEQ multiplex PCR. The sample lists roughly 400,000 clones, approximately 85% occurring once. V gene TRBV5-1 combines with J gene TRBJ2-7, with D perhaps matching TRBD2 (6 bases). This receptor was obtained from a woman in her thirties or forties with acute COVID-19. Sequencing was done on a sample of PBMCs or T cells enriched from blood (not recorded which). For the CDR3, the DNA is TGCGCCACCAAGGCGGAGGGGACCTACGAGCAGTACTTC. Its translation: CATKAEGTYEQYF.